One and the same sample provided the 7 T cell receptor beta chains below, sequenced in a study of identifying expanded T cells in peripheral blood. Some clones are missing from TCRdb's copy, which holds only in-frame ones; the method was immunoSEQ multiplex PCR. The sample holds tens of thousands of clones; around 90% are singletons and the top ten take 4.5% to 7%. The specimen sequenced was blood. All receptors derive from a person aged 18 to 75 in good health.

The CDR3 spells CACRKTYEQYF. The CDR3 nucleotides read TGTGCCTGCAGGAAGACCTACGAGCAGTACTTC. The V gene is TRBV30, the J gene TRBJ2-7; no clear D. Germline V gene lookup returns CDR1 GTSNPN and CDR2 SVGIG (reference sequence). V gave up 6 bases and J gave up 2 bases, with 8 bases separating them. The CDR3 runs 11 residues. Variable domain in full (rest from reference TRBV30 and TRBJ2-7): SQTIHQWPATLVQPVGSPLSLECTVEGTSNPNLYWYRQAAGRGLQLLFYSVGIGQISSEVPQNLSASRPQDRQFILSSKKLLLSDSGFYLCACRKTYEQYFGPGTRLTVT.

The chain employs TRBV5-4 and TRBJ1-1; maybe TRBD1 (6 bases). V lost 4 bases and J 7 bases, leaving 23 bases between the germline ends. The CDR3 totals 16 residues. Looked up from germline, CDR1 is SGHNT and CDR2 is YYREEE (reference sequence). The CDR3: CASSLEDTGMLSEAFF. The CDR3 region has the DNA TGTGCCAGCAGCCTGGAAGATACAGGGATGTTGAGTGAAGCTTTCTTT. Based on the CDR3 plus reference TRBV5-4 and TRBJ1-1, the full variable domain is ETGVTQSPTHLIKTRGQQVTLRCSSQSGHNTVSWYQQALGQGPQFIFQYYREEENGRGNFPPRFSGLQFPNYSSELNVNALELDDSALYLCASSLEDTGMLSEAFFGQGTRLTVV.

The chain carries TRBV11-3 and TRBJ2-7; no definite D call. V lost 5 bases and J 7 bases, leaving 9 bases between the germline ends. The CDR3 is 11 residues long. Germline CDR1 SGHNT, CDR2 YENEEA. CDR3 loop: CASSHQREQYF. The CDR3, as DNA: TGTGCCAGCAGCCATCAACGGGAGCAGTACTTC.

J is TRBJ2-1 and V is TRBV10-3; 10 bases are shared with TRBD2. V was clipped by 6 bases and J by 6 bases; unmatched bases: 11. The length of the CDR3 is 16 residues. The V gene's germline CDR1 is ENHRY and CDR2 SYGVKD. The CDR3 DNA reads as TGTGCCATCAGCCAAAGCCCTAGCGGGGGAGGCAATGAGCAGTTCTTC. The encoded protein is CAISQSPSGGGNEQFF.

The rearrangement uses TRBV7-8 and TRBJ1-3; no reliable D call. Trimming shortened V by 3 bases and J by 5 bases, and 11 bases separated the two germline ends. Germline assignment: CDR1 SGHVS and CDR2 FQNEAQ. The CDR3 length is 14 residues. CDR3 loop: CASSLEGPRNTIYF. Here the CDR3 DNA reads TGTGCCAGCAGCTTGGAAGGCCCTAGAAACACCATATATTTT.

The gene calls are TRBV14 and TRBJ1-3; D unclear. CDR1 is SGHDN and CDR2 is FVKESK in the germline V gene. Trimming took 2 bases from V and 4 from J, leaving 6 bases between them. The CDR3 has 13 residues. The CDR3 region has the DNA TGTGCCAGCAGCCAAAACATAGGAAACACCATATATTTT. Translated: CASSQNIGNTIYF. Complete variable domain (other parts from reference TRBV14 and TRBJ1-3): EAGVTQFPSHSVIEKGQTVTLRCDPISGHDNLYWYRRVMGKEIKFLLHFVKESKQDESGMPNNRFLAERTGGTYSTLKVQPAELEDSGVYFCASSQNIGNTIYFGEGSWLTVV.

The J gene is TRBJ2-2, the V gene TRBV10-3; D possibly corresponds to TRBD1 (5 bases). The CDR3 spans 15 residues. CDR1 is ENHRY, CDR2 SYGVKD, per germline. Trimming cost V 8 bases and J 5 bases, with 18 bases left between them. CDR3 region: CAISRQTGGTGELFF. Written as DNA, the CDR3 is TGTGCCATCTCTAGACAAACAGGTGGTACCGGGGAGCTGTTTTTT.